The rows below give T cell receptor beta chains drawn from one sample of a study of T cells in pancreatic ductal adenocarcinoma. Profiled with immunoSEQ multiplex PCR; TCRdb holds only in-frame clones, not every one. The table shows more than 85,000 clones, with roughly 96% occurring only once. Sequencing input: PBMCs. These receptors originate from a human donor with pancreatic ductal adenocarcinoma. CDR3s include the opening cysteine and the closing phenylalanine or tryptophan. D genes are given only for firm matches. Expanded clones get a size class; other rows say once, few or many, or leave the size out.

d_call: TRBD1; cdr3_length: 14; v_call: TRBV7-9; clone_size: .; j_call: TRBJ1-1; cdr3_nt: TGTGCCAGCAGCTTATCGACAGGGGACCCTGAAGCTTTCTTT; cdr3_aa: CASSLSTGDPEAFF
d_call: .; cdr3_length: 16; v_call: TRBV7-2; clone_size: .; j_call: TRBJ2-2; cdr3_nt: TGTGCCAGCAGCATCAGCGGCACCCCCGGCACCGGGGAGCTGTTTTTT; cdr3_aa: CASSISGTPGTGELFF
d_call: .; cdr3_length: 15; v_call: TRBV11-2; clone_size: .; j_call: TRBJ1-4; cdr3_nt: TGTGCCAGCAGCTTAGGGACCTATGGAGGTGAAAAACTGTTTTTT; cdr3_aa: CASSLGTYGGEKLFF
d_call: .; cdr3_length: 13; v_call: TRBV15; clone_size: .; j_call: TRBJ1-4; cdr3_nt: TGTGCCACCAGCAGAGAGGAGAATGAAAAACTGTTTTTT; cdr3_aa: CATSREENEKLFF
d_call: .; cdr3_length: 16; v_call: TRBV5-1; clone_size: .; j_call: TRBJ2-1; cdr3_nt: TGCGCCAGCAGCTTGGCTCCGACAGGAGAATACAATGAGCAGTTCTTC; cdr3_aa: CASSLAPTGEYNEQFF
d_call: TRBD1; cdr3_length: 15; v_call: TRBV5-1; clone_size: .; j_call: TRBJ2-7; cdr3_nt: TGCGCCAGCAGCTTGGCCGGGACAGGGGTCGGCGAGCAGTACTTC; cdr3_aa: CASSLAGTGVGEQYF
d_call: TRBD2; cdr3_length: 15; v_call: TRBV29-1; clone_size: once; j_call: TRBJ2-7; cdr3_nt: TGCAGCGTTGATAGCGGGACTAGCGGTTCCTACGAGCAGTACTTC; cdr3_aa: CSVDSGTSGSYEQYF
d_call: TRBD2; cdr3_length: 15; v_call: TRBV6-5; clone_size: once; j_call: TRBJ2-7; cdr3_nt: TGTGCCAGCAGTTATGGGGGACTAGGATCCTACGAGCAGTACTTC; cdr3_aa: CASSYGGLGSYEQYF
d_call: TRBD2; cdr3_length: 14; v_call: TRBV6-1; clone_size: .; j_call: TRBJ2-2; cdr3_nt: TGTGCCAGCACCGAAGCGGGAGGGACCGGGGAGCTGTTTTTT; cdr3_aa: CASTEAGGTGELFF
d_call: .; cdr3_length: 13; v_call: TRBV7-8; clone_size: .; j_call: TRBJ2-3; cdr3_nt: TGTGCCAGCAGCCGGTCTAGGACAGATACGCAGTATTTT; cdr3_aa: CASSRSRTDTQYF
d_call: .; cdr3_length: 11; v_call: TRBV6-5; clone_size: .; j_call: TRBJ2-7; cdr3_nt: TGTGCCAGCAGTTACCTGCAGATACAGTACTTC; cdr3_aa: CASSYLQIQYF
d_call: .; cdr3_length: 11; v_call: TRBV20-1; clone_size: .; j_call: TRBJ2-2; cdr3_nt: TGCAGTGCTAGCCTCTCCGGGGAGCTGTTTTTT; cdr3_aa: CSASLSGELFF
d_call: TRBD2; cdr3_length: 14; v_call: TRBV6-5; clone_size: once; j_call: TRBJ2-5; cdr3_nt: TGTGCCAGCAGACTAGCGGGAAGCAGAGAGACCCAGTACTTC; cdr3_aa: CASRLAGSRETQYF
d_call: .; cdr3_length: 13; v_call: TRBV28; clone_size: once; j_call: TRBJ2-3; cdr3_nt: TGTGCCAGCGCCAGGGTTAGCACAGATACGCAGTATTTT; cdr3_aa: CASARVSTDTQYF
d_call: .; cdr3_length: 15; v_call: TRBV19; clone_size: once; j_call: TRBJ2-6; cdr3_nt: TGTGCCAGTAGCATATCGGGGACTGGGGCCAACGTCCTGACTTTC; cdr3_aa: CASSISGTGANVLTF
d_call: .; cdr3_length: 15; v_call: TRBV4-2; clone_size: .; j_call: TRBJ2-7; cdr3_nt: TGTGCCAGCAGCCAAGGACTAGGGAGCTCCTACGAGCAGTACTTC; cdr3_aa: CASSQGLGSSYEQYF
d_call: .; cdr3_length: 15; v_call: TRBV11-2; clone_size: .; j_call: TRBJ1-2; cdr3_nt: TGTGCCAGCAGCTTAGTGGGGGCGCCGAACTATGGCTACACCTTC; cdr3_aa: CASSLVGAPNYGYTF
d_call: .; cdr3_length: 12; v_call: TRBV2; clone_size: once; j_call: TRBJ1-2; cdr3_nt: TGTGCCAGCACCTGGACAGATGATGGCTACACCTTC; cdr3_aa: CASTWTDDGYTF
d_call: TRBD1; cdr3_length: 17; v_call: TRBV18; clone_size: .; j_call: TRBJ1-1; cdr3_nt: TGTGCCAGCTCCCGAACCCTGGGACAGTCCATGAACACTGAAGCTTTCTTT; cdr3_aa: CASSRTLGQSMNTEAFF
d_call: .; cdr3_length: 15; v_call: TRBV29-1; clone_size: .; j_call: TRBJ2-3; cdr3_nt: TGCAGCGTTGTAGTGACAGCCACTAGCACAGATACGCAGTATTTT; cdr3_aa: CSVVVTATSTDTQYF
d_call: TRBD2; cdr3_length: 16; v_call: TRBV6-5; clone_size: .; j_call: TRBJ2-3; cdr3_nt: TGTGCCAGCAGTTACTCCTACTCTCGGGGGGCAGATACGCAGTATTTT; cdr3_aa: CASSYSYSRGADTQYF
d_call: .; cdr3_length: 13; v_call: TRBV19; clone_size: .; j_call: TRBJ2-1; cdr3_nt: TGTGCCAGTAGTAGCGGGCTAGCCGGGGAGCAGTTCTTC; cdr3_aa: CASSSGLAGEQFF
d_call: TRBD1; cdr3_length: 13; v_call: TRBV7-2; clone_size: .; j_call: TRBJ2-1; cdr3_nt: TGTGCCAGCAGCTCCACAGGGGGCGGTGAGCAGTTCTTC; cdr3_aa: CASSSTGGGEQFF
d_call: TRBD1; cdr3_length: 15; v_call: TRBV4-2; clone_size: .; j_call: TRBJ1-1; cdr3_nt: TGTGCCAGCAGCCAAGCGCAGGGGGCAGGCACTGAAGCTTTCTTT; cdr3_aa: CASSQAQGAGTEAFF
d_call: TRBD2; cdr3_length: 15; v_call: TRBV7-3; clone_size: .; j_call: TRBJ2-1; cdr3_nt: TGTGCCAGCAGCTCCGGACTAGCGGGAGGAGGGGAGCAGTTCTTC; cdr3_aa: CASSSGLAGGGEQFF
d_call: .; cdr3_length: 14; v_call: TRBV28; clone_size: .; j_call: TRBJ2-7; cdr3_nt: TGTGCCAGCAGTACTACCCTTCTCTCCTACGAGCAGTACTTC; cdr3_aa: CASSTTLLSYEQYF
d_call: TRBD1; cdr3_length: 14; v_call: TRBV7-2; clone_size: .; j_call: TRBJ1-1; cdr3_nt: TGTGCCAGCAGCGACCGGACAGGGGCGTCTGAAGCTTTCTTT; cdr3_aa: CASSDRTGASEAFF
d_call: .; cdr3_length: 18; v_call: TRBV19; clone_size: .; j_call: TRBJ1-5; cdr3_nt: TGTGCCAGTAGTGGCGGACAAGGGGCCCTATTTAGCAATCAGCCCCAGCATTTT; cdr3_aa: CASSGGQGALFSNQPQHF
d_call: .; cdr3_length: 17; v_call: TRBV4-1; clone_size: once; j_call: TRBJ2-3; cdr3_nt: TGCGCCAGCAGCCAAGATATGGGACAACCAGGCACAGATACGCAGTATTTT; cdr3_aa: CASSQDMGQPGTDTQYF
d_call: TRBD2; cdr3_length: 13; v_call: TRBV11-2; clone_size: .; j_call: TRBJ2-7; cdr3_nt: TGTGCCAGCAGCTCCGGGGGGGTTGGCGAGCAGTACTTC; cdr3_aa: CASSSGGVGEQYF
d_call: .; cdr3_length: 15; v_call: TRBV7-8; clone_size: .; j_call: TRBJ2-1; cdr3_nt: TGTGCCAGCAGCTTAGCGGAGAGCTCCTACAATGAGCAGTTCTTC; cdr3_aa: CASSLAESSYNEQFF
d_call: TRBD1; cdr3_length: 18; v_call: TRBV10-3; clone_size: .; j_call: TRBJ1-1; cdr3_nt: TGTGCCATCAGTGAGTTAACAACAGGGGGCGTAATTCGAGGTGAAGCTTTCTTT; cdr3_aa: CAISELTTGGVIRGEAFF
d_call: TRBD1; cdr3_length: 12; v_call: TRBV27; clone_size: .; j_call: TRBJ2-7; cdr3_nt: TGTGCCAGCAGTTTCCTCGGACAGGGAATGTACTTC; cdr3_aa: CASSFLGQGMYF
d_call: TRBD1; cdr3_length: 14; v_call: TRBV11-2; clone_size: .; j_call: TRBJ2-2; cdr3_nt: TGTGCCAGCAGCCTCCGGACAGGCACCGGGGAGCTGTTTTTT; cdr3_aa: CASSLRTGTGELFF
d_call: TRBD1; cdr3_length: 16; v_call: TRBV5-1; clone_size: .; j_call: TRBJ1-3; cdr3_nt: TGCGCCAGCAGCCAGGAGACAGGGCTGTCTGGGAACACCATATATTTT; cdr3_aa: CASSQETGLSGNTIYF
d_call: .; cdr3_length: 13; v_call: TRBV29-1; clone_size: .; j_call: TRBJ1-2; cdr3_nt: TGCAGCGGGGGGACTCGAGATAACTATGGCTACACCTTC; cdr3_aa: CSGGTRDNYGYTF
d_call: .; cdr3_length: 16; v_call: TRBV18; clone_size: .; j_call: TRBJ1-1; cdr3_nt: TGTGCCAGCTCACCAAAGTACGGGGGTGGGTCGTCTGAAGCTTTCTTT; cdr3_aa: CASSPKYGGGSSEAFF
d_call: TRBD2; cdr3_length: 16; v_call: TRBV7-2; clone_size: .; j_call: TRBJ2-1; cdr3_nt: TGTGCCAGCAGCTTAGGTGGTTGGACTAGCGGGCATGAGCAGTTCTTC; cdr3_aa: CASSLGGWTSGHEQFF
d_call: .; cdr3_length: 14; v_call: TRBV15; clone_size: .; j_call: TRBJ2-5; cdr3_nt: TGTGCCACCAGCAGGGCCGGGATTCAAGAGACCCAGTACTTC; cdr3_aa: CATSRAGIQETQYF
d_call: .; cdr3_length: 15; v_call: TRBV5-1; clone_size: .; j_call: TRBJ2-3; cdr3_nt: TGCGCCAGCAGCTTGGGGGGGGTCGGGGCAGATACGCAGTATTTT; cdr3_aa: CASSLGGVGADTQYF
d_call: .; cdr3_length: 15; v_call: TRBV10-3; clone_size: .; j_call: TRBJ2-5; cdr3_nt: TGTGCCATCAGTGAGTCGGGAAGGGAGGCGGAGACCCAGTACTTC; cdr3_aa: CAISESGREAETQYF
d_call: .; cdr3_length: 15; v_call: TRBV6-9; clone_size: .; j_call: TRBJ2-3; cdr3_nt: TGTGCCAGCAGTTTTTGGGTCCTGAGGGCAGATACGCAGTATTTT; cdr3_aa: CASSFWVLRADTQYF
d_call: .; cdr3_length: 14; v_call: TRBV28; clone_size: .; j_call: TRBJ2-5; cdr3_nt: TGTGCCAGCGGGGGCATACTCCACCAAGAGACCCAGTACTTC; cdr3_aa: CASGGILHQETQYF
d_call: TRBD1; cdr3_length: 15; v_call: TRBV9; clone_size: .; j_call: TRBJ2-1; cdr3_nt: TGTGCCAGCAGCGGCTACACAGGGGTTTGGAATGAGCAGTTCTTC; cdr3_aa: CASSGYTGVWNEQFF
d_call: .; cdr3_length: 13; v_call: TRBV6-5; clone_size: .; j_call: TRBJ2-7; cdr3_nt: TGTGCCAGCAGTCACTCTAGCTCCTACGAGCAGTACTTC; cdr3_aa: CASSHSSSYEQYF
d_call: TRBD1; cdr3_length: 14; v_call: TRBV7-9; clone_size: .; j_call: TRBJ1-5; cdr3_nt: TGTGCCAGCAGCGCCGGGACAGGGGTCCAGCCCCAGCATTTT; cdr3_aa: CASSAGTGVQPQHF
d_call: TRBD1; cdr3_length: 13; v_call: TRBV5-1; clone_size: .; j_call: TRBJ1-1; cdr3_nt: TGCGCCAGCAGCGGGACAGGGGTTACTGAAGCTTTCTTT; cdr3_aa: CASSGTGVTEAFF
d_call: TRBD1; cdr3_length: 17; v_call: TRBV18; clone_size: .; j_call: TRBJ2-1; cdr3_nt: TGTGCCAGCTCACCACCCTCGACAGGGGGAAAGGACAATGAGCAGTTCTTC; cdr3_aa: CASSPPSTGGKDNEQFF
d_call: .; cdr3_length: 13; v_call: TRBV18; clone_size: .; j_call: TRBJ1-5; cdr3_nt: TGTGCCAGCTCGCAGGGGAGCAATCAGCCCCAGCATTTT; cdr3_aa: CASSQGSNQPQHF
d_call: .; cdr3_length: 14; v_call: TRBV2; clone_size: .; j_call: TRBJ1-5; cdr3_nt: TGTGCCAGCAGTGATGGCCAGAGCAATCAGCCCCAGCATTTT; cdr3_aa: CASSDGQSNQPQHF
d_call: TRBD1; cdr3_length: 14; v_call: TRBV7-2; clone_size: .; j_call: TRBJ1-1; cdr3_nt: TGTGCCAGCAGCCCAGGGGGGATGTACACTGAAGCTTTCTTT; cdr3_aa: CASSPGGMYTEAFF
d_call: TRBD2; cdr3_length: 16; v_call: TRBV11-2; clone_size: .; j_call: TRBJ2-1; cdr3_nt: TGTGCCAGCAGCTCTCCGGGACTAGCGGGGTACAATGAGCAGTTCTTC; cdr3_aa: CASSSPGLAGYNEQFF
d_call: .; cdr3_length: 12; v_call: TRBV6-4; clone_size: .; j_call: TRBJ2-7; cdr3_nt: TGTGCCCTCGAGGGAGGGGGCTACGAGCAGTACTTC; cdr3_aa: CALEGGGYEQYF